This TCR beta chain was retrieved from a study of cytomegalovirus exposure and HLA in healthy donors. The PCR had 60 Vbeta and 13 Jbeta primers. The protocol was immunoSEQ multiplex PCR, while the TCRdb copy is restricted to in-frame clones and leaves out a portion. The data contain about 120,000 clones, approximately 70% of them singletons. Study-wide results and limits: Within the data, a cluster of highly shared sequence variants was likely a sequencing artifact. Reportedly, diagnosis of cytomegalovirus status by the classifier showed high specificity and sensitivity.

This clone occurred a few times. The antigen remains unidentified. The CDR3 contains 14 residues. Germline V gene lookup returns CDR1 SGHDT and CDR2 YYEEEE. V trimming: 4 bases; J trimming: 5 bases; junction bases outside the gene matches: 7. V and J are TRBV5-6 and TRBJ2-5; the match to TRBD1 covers 8 bases. The sequenced material came from PBMCs. This sequence was found in a man younger than 45 in good health and CMV-seropositive. The CDR3 loop reads CASSLITGGETQYF. The DNA for the CDR3 is TGTGCCAGCAGCCTTATCACAGGGGGGGAGACCCAGTACTTC.